These 30 T cell receptor beta chains share one sample of origin, sequenced in a study of vaccination effects on CD4 cells after COVID-19. Antigen-specific CD4+ T cells were expanded (with viral peptide pools) by the ViraFEST assay ahead of sequencing. CD4+ T cell isolation took place after about nine days of culture. Neither prior SARS-CoV-2 infection nor positive nucleocapsid antibodies were present in the vaccine recipients. The data were produced by immunoSEQ multiplex PCR, yet TCRdb's version contains in-frame clones alone and is incomplete. The sample consists of 65,000 or so clones, more than 70% of them appearing once. Their target antigens are unknown. The material sequenced was CD4+ T cells from PBMCs cultured with HCoV-NL63 spike peptides, taken before COVID-19 vaccination. The receptors were sampled from a human donor who received a COVID-19 vaccine.

The CDR3: CASSRQKGSYNEQFF. The CDR3 DNA follows: TGTGCCAGCAGCCGCCAGAAGGGCTCCTACAATGAGCAGTTCTTC. The chain is built from TRBV3-1 (or the pseudogene TRBV3-2) and TRBJ2-1; D ambiguous. The V end was cut by 4 bases, the J end by 0 bases, with 10 bases between. The germline V gene has CDR1 LGHDT and CDR2 YNNKEL (reference sequence). The CDR3 spans 15 residues.

V usage is TRBV5-1 and J usage is TRBJ2-7; D gene unclear. The germline V gene has CDR1 SGHRS and CDR2 YFSETQ. The CDR3 is made up of 14 amino acids. Trimming removed 0 bases from V and 3 bases from J, with 10 bases in between. CDR3 DNA: TGCGCCAGCAGCTTGGCTCCGACTGACTACGAGCAGTACGTC. This sequence encodes CASSLAPTDYEQYV.

The chain is built from TRBV2 and TRBJ2-7, with 8 positions matching TRBD2. Losses at the gene ends were 4 bases for V and 7 bases for J; bases not matched to a gene: 6. The CDR3 extends over 13 amino acids. Germline lookup yields CDR1 SNHLY and CDR2 FYNNEI. The CDR3 nucleotides are TGTGCCAGCAGTGCGACTAGCGAAGGGGAGCAGTACGTC. Encoded protein: CASSATSEGEQYV.

The genes are TRBV24-1 and TRBJ2-1; TRBD1 is a possible D gene (7 bases). Trimming took off 7 bases at V and 4 bases at J, with 19 bases between the two ends. Germline CDR1 KGHDR, CDR2 SFDVKD. The CDR3 is made up of 16 amino acids. CDR3 residues: CATSSGGFRPYNEQFF. CDR3 bases: TGTGCCACCAGCTCAGGGGGGTTTCGGCCGTACAATGAGCAGTTCTTC.

The chain's CDR3 is CASSLGTRGYNSPLHF. CDR3 nucleotides: TGTGCCAGCAGTTTAGGAACCAGGGGCTATAATTCACCCCTCCACTTT. The chain carries TRBV28 and TRBJ1-6, with a weak D call TRBD1 (6 bases). This CDR3 region has 16 residues. Germline-derived CDR1 and CDR2 are MDHEN and SYDVKM. Trimming cost V 2 bases and J 3 bases, with 11 bases left between them. Together with reference TRBV28 and TRBJ1-6, the CDR3 gives the full variable domain: DVKVTQSSRYLVKRTGEKVFLECVQDMDHENMFWYRQDPGLGLRLIYFSYDVKMKEKGDIPEGYSVSREKKERFSLILESASTNQTSMYLCASSLGTRGYNSPLHFGNGTRLTVT.

This chain links TRBV24-1 with TRBJ2-5, with a tentative D call TRBD2 (5 bases). The germline V gene encodes CDR1 KGHDR and CDR2 SFDVKD. This CDR3 contains 16 residues. Trimming cost V 2 bases and J 5 bases, with 17 bases left between them. CDR3 nucleotide sequence: TGTGCCACCAGTGATTCTAGACACCGGGAATGGGAGACCCAGTACTTC. Its translation is CATSDSRHREWETQYF.

The V call is TRBV7-9, the J call TRBJ1-2; 8 bases are a match to TRBD1. In germline, CDR1 is SEHNR, CDR2 FQNEAQ (reference sequence). There are 13 residues in the CDR3. V shed 5 bases, J shed 4 bases, and the junction held 3 bases outside the gene matches. Written as DNA, the CDR3 is TGTGCCAGCAGCGTTGGACAGGGCTATGGCTACACCTTC. It codes for CASSVGQGYGYTF.

V is TRBV6-5 and J is TRBJ2-7, with D hard to call. The length of the CDR3 is 14 residues. V lost 2 bases and J 0 bases, leaving 8 bases between the germline ends. Per germline, CDR1 MNHEY and CDR2 SVGAGI. The CDR3 loop is CASSYSLSSYEQYV. CDR3 DNA: TGTGCCAGCAGTTACAGCCTTAGCTCCTACGAGCAGTACGTC.

This chain connects TRBV5-1 to TRBJ1-1, with unresolved D. V was cut by 0 bases and J by 0 bases, with 9 bases left in between. Germline V gene data show CDR1 as SGHRS and CDR2 as YFSETQ. The CDR3 is 15 amino acids. CDR3 nucleotide sequence: TGCGCCAGCAGCTTGGCGGGGAACATGAACACTGAAGCTTTCTTT. Protein: CASSLAGNMNTEAFF.

The V and J genes are TRBV18 and TRBJ2-2; 13 nucleotides match TRBD2. The V segment lost 5 bases and the J segment 0 bases; nucleotides outside the gene matches: 3. CDR3 length: 17 residues. The germline V gene has CDR1 KGHSH and CDR2 LQKENI. The CDR3 DNA reads TGTGCCAGCTCAAACGGACTAGCGGGGGCGAACACCGGGGAGCTGTTTTTT. Its translation is CASSNGLAGANTGELFF.

This rearrangement joins TRBV6-5 to TRBJ1-2, with D unresolved. The V end was cut by 6 bases, the J end by 8 bases, with 19 bases between. The length of the CDR3 is 14 residues. Germline V gives CDR1 MNHEY, CDR2 SVGAGI. This chain's CDR3 is CASSPTAYIGGYTF. The CDR3 nucleotides read TGTGCCAGCAGCCCCACCGCCTACATAGGCGGCTACACCTTC.

The chain links TRBV19 to TRBJ2-1; a possible D gene is TRBD2 (6 bases). The length of the CDR3 is 15 residues. V dropped 5 bases and J dropped 3 bases, with 14 bases sitting between them. Germline V gene lookup returns CDR1 LNHDA and CDR2 SQIVND (reference sequence). CDR3 sequence: CASSSHPGDYNEQFF. The CDR3 DNA is TGTGCCAGTAGTTCACATCCGGGGGACTACAATGAGCAGTTCTTC. Looking up the rest from reference TRBV19 and TRBJ2-1 gives the full variable domain: DGGITQSPKYLFRKEGQNVTLSCEQNLNHDAMYWYRQDPGQGLRLIYYSQIVNDFQKGDIAEGYSVSREKKESFPLTVTSAQKNPTAFYLCASSSHPGDYNEQFFGPGTRLTVL.

CDR3 residues: CASRKQWASYEQYV. DNA of the CDR3: TGTGCCAGCAGGAAACAATGGGCATCCTACGAGCAGTACGTC. The V call is TRBV2, the J call TRBJ2-7; no clear D gene. The germline gives CDR1 SNHLY, CDR2 FYNNEI. This CDR3 region has 14 residues. Deletions cut 6 bases from V and 1 base from J, with 13 bases between.

The rearrangement joins TRBV24-1 to TRBJ2-3, with D perhaps given as TRBD1 or TRBD2 (6 bases each). This CDR3 is 16 amino acids long. The germline gives CDR1 KGHDR, CDR2 SFDVKD. V was pared by 3 bases and J by 2 bases, with 14 bases between. CDR3 residues: CATSDPGAGTTDTQYF. In nucleotides, the CDR3 is TGTGCCACCAGTGATCCGGGGGCAGGGACCACAGATACGCAGTATTTT.

This clone came up once. The chain joins TRBV7-2 to TRBJ1-1, with D perhaps TRBD1 (5 bases). V lost 2 bases to trimming and J lost 5 bases, with 12 bases between them. There are 14 residues in the CDR3. The V gene's germline CDR1 is SGHTA and CDR2 FQGNSA. CDR3 bases: TGTGCCAGCAGCTTAATATGGGGGGATACTGAAGCTTTCTTT. Protein sequence: CASSLIWGDTEAFF.

V and J are TRBV20-1 and TRBJ1-5; the D gene is possibly TRBD1 (5 bases). CDR3 length equals 14 residues. CDR1 is DFQATT and CDR2 is SNEGSKA in the germline V gene (reference sequence). V was pared by 3 bases and J by 2 bases, with 11 bases between. CDR3 nucleotides: TGCAGTGCTAGTCTGGGGCCGGGCAATCAGCCCCAGCATTTT. The encoded protein is CSASLGPGNQPQHF.

The J gene is TRBJ2-2, the V gene TRBV3-1 (or the pseudogene TRBV3-2); D gene unclear. Trimming left V 3 bases short and J 2 bases short, with 7 bases between. This CDR3 comprises 14 residues. Germline V gene data show CDR1 as LGHDT and CDR2 as YNNKEL (reference sequence). The CDR3 protein is CASSHWVNTGELFF. CDR3 sequence (DNA): TGTGCCAGCAGCCACTGGGTAAACACCGGGGAGCTGTTTTTT.

The CDR3 DNA reads as TGTGCCAGTAGACTTGCCCTGGGGACTAATGAAAAACTGTTTTTT. Its protein product is CASRLALGTNEKLFF. This chain joins TRBV19 and TRBJ1-4; D is uncertain. Germline CDR1 LNHDA, CDR2 SQIVND (reference sequence). V was clipped by 6 bases and J by 2 bases, with 13 bases between them. The CDR3 runs 15 residues.

The gene calls are TRBV18 and TRBJ1-3; 7 positions match TRBD1. Germline CDR1 is KGHSH and CDR2 is LQKENI. The CDR3 is 16 residues long. The V segment lost 2 bases and the J segment 2 bases; nucleotides outside the gene matches: 6. The CDR3 nucleotides are TGTGCCAGCTCACCAGGTCCCACAGGGGCTGGAAACACCATATATTTT. Residues: CASSPGPTGAGNTIYF.

The V and J genes are TRBV6-2 or TRBV6-3 and TRBJ1-5, with 8 bases aligning to TRBD1. The CDR3 has 16 residues. CDR1 is MNHEY, CDR2 SVGEGT, per germline. V lost 5 bases and J lost 6; bases outside the gene matches: 12. CDR3 in DNA: TGTGCCAGCAGTCTCTTCGGGCAGGGGGCGCCTCAGCCCCAGCATTTT. It is translated as CASSLFGQGAPQPQHF.

The gene calls are TRBV27 and TRBJ1-5; no definite D call. V lost 0 bases, J lost 5 bases, and 5 bases lay in between. The CDR3 is 13 residues long. Germline V gene sequence: CDR1 MNHEY, CDR2 SMNVEV (reference sequence). The CDR3 bases are TGTGCCAGCAGTTTATCGCGAGATCAGCCCCAGCATTTT. This translates into CASSLSRDQPQHF.

The genes are TRBV6-2 or TRBV6-3 and TRBJ1-5; weak D call: TRBD1 (6 bases). CDR3 length equals 16 residues. CDR1 is MNHEY and CDR2 is SVGEGT in the germline V gene. Trimming shortened V by 5 bases and J by 4 bases, and 18 bases separated the two germline ends. CDR3: CASSLRPGGGNQPQHF. CDR3 coding DNA: TGTGCCAGCAGTCTGAGACCGGGAGGGGGTAATCAGCCCCAGCATTTT.

This clone showed up just a few times. The chain uses TRBV5-1 and TRBJ1-5, with D perhaps matching TRBD1 (5 bases). The V and J ends lost 4 bases and 2 bases respectively, with 10 bases between them. Germline V gene lookup returns CDR1 SGHRS and CDR2 YFSETQ. This CDR3 contains 14 residues. In DNA, the CDR3 is TGCGCCAGCAGCGAGGGGAACGGCAATCAGCCCCAGCATTTT. Translating it yields CASSEGNGNQPQHF.

The chain is built from TRBV18 and TRBJ1-5, with 8 bases fitting TRBD1. This CDR3 region has 14 residues. CDR1 and CDR2 (germline): KGHSH, LQKENI. Trimming removed 5 bases from V and 6 bases from J; junction bases left unmatched: 6. CDR3 DNA: TGTGCCAGCTCATCGACAGGGGTTACTCAGCCCCAGCATTTT. Its translation: CASSSTGVTQPQHF.

V is TRBV9 and J is TRBJ2-1; TRBD2 agrees at 9 bases. The V segment lost 4 bases and the J segment 3 bases; nucleotides outside the gene matches: 5. In germline, CDR1 is SGDLS, CDR2 YYNGEE. The CDR3 is made up of 15 amino acids. The CDR3 here is CASSPGTSFYNEQFF. CDR3 nucleotide sequence: TGTGCCAGCAGCCCAGGGACTAGCTTCTACAATGAGCAGTTCTTC.

This sequence joins TRBV6-2 or TRBV6-3 and TRBJ2-3; 12 bases are a match to TRBD2. CDR1 and CDR2 from the germline V gene are MNHEY and SVGEGT. With 2 bases clipped from V and 1 base from J, the junction kept 4 bases outside the gene matches. The CDR3 is 17 residues long. The DNA of the CDR3 is TGTGCCAGCAGTTACCCTAGACTAGCGGGGGGCACAGATACGCAGTATTTT. Amino acid sequence: CASSYPRLAGGTDTQYF.

This clone turned up a few times. The rearrangement links TRBV2 to TRBJ2-2, with TRBD1 matching over 7 bases. Germline CDR1 SNHLY, CDR2 FYNNEI. V was pared by 3 bases and J by 7 bases, with 5 bases of the junction left unmatched. The CDR3 sequence is 14 residues long. CDR3 sequence: CASSDVRGYGELFF. CDR3 bases: TGTGCCAGCAGTGACGTCAGGGGGTACGGGGAGCTGTTTTTT.

This clone was observed a handful of times. The chain has TRBV10-1 and TRBJ1-4; 7 bases align to TRBD1. The CDR3 is 18 amino acids. V dropped 4 bases and J dropped 7; count of bases not matched to a gene: 18. Germline CDR1 is WNHNN and CDR2 is SYGVQD (reference sequence). The CDR3 DNA follows: TGCGCCAGCAGTGGAAACAGGGGAGGTAGTCCCGAAGCTGAAAAACTGTTTTTT. This encodes CASSGNRGGSPEAEKLFF.

The gene calls are TRBV5-5 and TRBJ1-5; perhaps TRBD1 as D (6 bases). This CDR3 contains 15 residues. In germline, CDR1 is SGHKS, CDR2 YYEKEE (reference sequence). V shed 2 bases and J shed 4 bases, with 13 bases lying between them. The CDR3 DNA is TGTGCCAGCAGCTTTGGGACTCAGGGGAATCAGCCCCAGCATTTT. It is translated as CASSFGTQGNQPQHF.

The chain uses TRBV5-1 and TRBJ2-4, with D possibly called TRBD1 or TRBD2 (5 bases each). Trimming shortened V by 0 bases and J by 0 bases, and 10 bases separated the two germline ends. Per germline, CDR1 SGHRS and CDR2 YFSETQ. The CDR3 is 16 residues long. The CDR3 nucleotides read TGCGCCAGCAGCTTGGGGGACGCTCTAGCCAAAAACATTCAGTACTTC. Translating gives CASSLGDALAKNIQYF.